The clone carrying this T cell receptor (beta chain) occurred once. From germline, CDR1 is SEHNR and CDR2 FQNEAQ (reference sequence). Trimming removed 7 bases at V and 1 base at J, with 13 bases between. CDR3 length: 14 residues. This sample is part of a study of technical replicates of blood from several donors. Assay used: immunoSEQ multiplex PCR; TCRdb lists only in-frame clones, some missing. The table shows 55,000 to 60,000 clones, with about 93% occurring only once. The clonotype originates from a human donor in good health. Some clones in this sample may be carry-over from other donors' samples. Sequenced sample: PBMCs. The chain combines TRBV7-9 with TRBJ2-5, with D possibly matching TRBD2 (6 bases). The CDR3 DNA sequence: TGTGCCAGCACCGACGGGGGTCTCCAAGAGACCCAGTACTTC. Its translation: CASTDGGLQETQYF. Complete variable domain (other parts from reference TRBV7-9 and TRBJ2-5): DTGVSQNPRHKITKRGQNVTFRCDPISEHNRLYWYRQTLGQGPEFLTYFQNEAQLEKSRLLSDRFSAERPKGSFSTLEIQRTEQGDSAMYLCASTDGGLQETQYFGPGTRLLVL.